The entry that follows covers one T cell receptor (beta chain) sequence. Mismatch with germline at one junction end may stem from a read error. The data derive from a study of cytomegalovirus exposure and HLA in healthy donors. The PCR was carried out with 60 Vbeta primers and 13 Jbeta primers. Repertoires were generated with immunoSEQ multiplex PCR, while TCRdb's copy carries only in-frame clones and drops some. The sample has some 89,000 clones; 60% to 80% are singletons. This CDR3 has 15 residues. CDR1 is LGHNA and CDR2 is YSLEER in the germline V gene. The genes are TRBV4-3 and TRBJ2-7, with TRBD2 as a possible D gene (5 bases). The TCR sequence derives from a man aged 60 to 69 in good health and CMV-seronegative. Sequenced material: PBMCs. The CDR3 sequence is CSSSQGFRGAYEQYF. The CDR3, as DNA: TGCTCCAGCAGCCAAGGGTTCCGGGGTGCCTACGAGCAGTACTTC.